These 6 T cell receptor beta chains came from one sample sequenced in a study of early T cells in non-severe SARS-CoV-2 infection. TCRdb re-called the 5' RACE reads with MiXCR, one entry per CDR3 protein. The data contain tens of thousands of distinct CDR3 sequences, 9.3% of them singletons. Sequencing was done on a sample of whole blood. All receptors come from an adult who was a healthcare worker with PCR-confirmed SARS-CoV-2 infection or an uninfected control (not recorded which).

This chain uses TRBV9 with TRBJ1-2; 7 bases line up with TRBD1. This CDR3 has 14 amino acids. Germline CDR1 reads SGDLS; CDR2 reads YYNGEE. With V trimmed by 2 bases and J by 4 bases, 5 bases remained unmatched. CDR3 bases: TGTGCCAGCAGCGTCGGACAGGACTTCTATGGCTACACCTTC. Translating it yields CASSVGQDFYGYTF.

This clonotype was counted between two and nine times. The V call is TRBV19, the J call TRBJ2-5; possibly TRBD1 for D (6 bases). Per germline, CDR1 LNHDA and CDR2 SQIVND (reference sequence). V dropped 5 bases and J dropped 5 bases, with 27 bases sitting between them. The CDR3 contains 18 residues. The CDR3, as DNA: TGTGCCAGTAGTCCGCCTCCTGGGACACAAGGAGTGTATGAGACCCAGTACTTC. Translation: CASSPPPGTQGVYETQYF.

This clonotype was picked up a small number of times. CDR3 region: CASSGAGALYGYTF. The CDR3 DNA reads as TGCGCCAGCAGCGGGGCAGGAGCTCTCTATGGCTACACCTTC. This rearrangement joins TRBV10-2 to TRBJ1-2; possible D gene TRBD1, 5 bases. There are 14 residues in the CDR3. Trimming stripped 6 bases from V and 4 bases from J, with 15 bases between. From germline, CDR1 is WSHSY and CDR2 SAAADI.

This clonotype has ten or more counts. The V call is TRBV7-8, the J call TRBJ1-2, with 8 bases that match TRBD1. J gave up 6 bases and V 0 bases, and 9 bases lay outside the gene matches. The CDR3 runs to 16 residues. From germline, CDR1 is SGHVS and CDR2 FQNEAQ. CDR3 nucleotides: TGTGCCAGCAGCTTAGCGATCGGACAGGGTACACATGGCTACACCTTC. Translating it yields CASSLAIGQGTHGYTF.

The table lists this clonotype with many counts. The V call is TRBV7-9, the J call TRBJ1-1; D ambiguous. CDR1 is SEHNR and CDR2 is FQNEAQ in the germline V gene (reference sequence). The CDR3 covers 15 residues. Deletions cut 5 bases from V and 1 base from J, with 14 bases between. The CDR3 region has the DNA TGTGCCAGCAGCAGAGGTGGACTCCCGAACACTGAAGCTTTCTTT. Amino acid sequence: CASSRGGLPNTEAFF.

This clonotype was seen many times. The CDR3 sequence is CASSLVGGEVQETQYF. CDR3 in DNA: TGTGCCAGCAGCTTAGTGGGGGGAGAGGTCCAAGAGACCCAGTACTTC. The chain employs TRBV7-2 and TRBJ2-5; maybe TRBD2 (6 bases). CDR1 SGHTA and CDR2 FQGNSA come from the germline V gene. Trimming stripped 1 base from V and 1 base from J, with 13 bases between. This CDR3 spans 16 amino acids. Full variable domain (remainder filled in from reference TRBV7-2 and TRBJ2-5): GAGVSQSPSNKVTEKGKDVELRCDPISGHTALYWYRQSLGQGLEFLIYFQGNSAPDKSGLPSDRFSAERTGGSVSTLTIQRTQQEDSAVYLCASSLVGGEVQETQYFGPGTRLLVL.